Below are 14 T cell receptor beta chains sequenced from a single sample in a study of CD8+CD57+ T cells in acquired aplastic anemia. TCR beta VDJ and CDR3 were profiled, and genomic DNA was the template. TCRdb itself ran the reads through MiXCR, one entry per CDR3 protein. Of a few hundred thousand distinct CDR3 sequences in the sample, around 68% were seen once. Specimen: sorted CD4+, CD8+, or CD8+CD57+ T cells (not recorded which) from PBMCs. The receptor set was obtained from a human donor in good health, serving as a control.

This clonotype appeared a few times. Since the CDR3 does not end with the conserved phenylalanine or tryptophan, this likely comes from a read error. Because the CDR3's place on the DNA is in doubt, the DNA is left out and the CDR3 is given as listed by TCRdb. V is TRBV2 and J is TRBJ1-1; the table names TRBD1, a call not compared with the DNA. The CDR3 spans 15 amino acids, including both terminal residues. Germline loops: CDR1 SNHLY, CDR2 FYNNEI. The CDR3 protein is CASSTYRDQPQHFGD.

This clonotype has just a few counts. The V gene is TRBV15, the J gene TRBJ1-1, with no clear D. V was trimmed by 10 bases and J by 0 bases, leaving 9 bases between them. CDR3 size: 12 residues. The germline V gene encodes CDR1 LNHNV and CDR2 YYDKDF (reference sequence). CDR3 sequence: CAIGGVNTEAFF. The CDR3 DNA sequence: TGTGCCATTGGAGGTGTGAACACTGAAGCTTTCTTT. Variable domain in full (rest from reference TRBV15 and TRBJ1-1): DAMVIQNPRYQVTQFGKPVTLSCSQTLNHNVMYWYQQKSSQAPKLLFHYYDKDFNNEADTPDNFQSRRPNTSFCFLDIRSPGLGDTAMYLCAIGGVNTEAFFGQGTRLTVV.

Comment on this clonotype: An end of the junction differs from the germline gene, which may be a read error. The V gene is TRBV6-2 or TRBV6-3, the J gene TRBJ1-6; D not resolved. The germline gives CDR1 MNHEY, CDR2 SVGEGT. CDR3 size: 20 residues. In DNA, the CDR3 is TGTGCCAGCAGACCCCAACGTGTGGGCCGCTATAGCTCCTATAATTCACCCCTCCGCTTT. Protein product: CASRPQRVGRYSSYNSPLRF.

The chain has TRBV20-1 and TRBJ2-7; 7 bases align to TRBD1. Germline assignment: CDR1 DFQATT and CDR2 SNEGSKA (reference sequence). The J segment lost 2 bases and the V segment lost 6 bases, leaving 13 bases of the junction unmatched. The CDR3 sequence is 15 residues long. The CDR3 DNA is TGCAGTGCCGTATTTCCTCGGGACAGTCCCTACGAGCAGTACTTC. It encodes CSAVFPRDSPYEQYF.

This chain joins TRBV9 and TRBJ2-3; D gene unclear. V gave up 0 bases and J gave up 5 bases, with 13 bases separating them. The V gene's germline CDR1 is SGDLS and CDR2 YYNGEE. The CDR3 has 15 amino acids. The CDR3 DNA sequence: TGTGCCAGCAGCGTAGATACTCAACCAGGAGATACGCAGTATTTT. This codes for CASSVDTQPGDTQYF.

The chain links TRBV7-2 to TRBJ2-2; 7 nucleotides align to TRBD2. The J segment lost 6 bases and the V segment lost 3 bases, leaving 7 bases of the junction unmatched. Germline V gene sequence: CDR1 SGHTA, CDR2 FQGNSA. This CDR3 region has 15 residues. Here the CDR3 DNA reads TGTGCCAGCAGCTTGGGAGGGCCGGTTCCCGGGGAGCTGTTTTTT. Translated: CASSLGGPVPGELFF.

The CDR3 region is CASSLARGGRESGSPLHF. CDR3 in DNA: TGTGCCAGCAGCTTGGCCCGGGGGGGCAGGGAATCTGGGTCACCCCTCCACTTT. The chain is built from TRBV5-4 and TRBJ1-6; D possibly corresponds to TRBD1 (6 bases). V shed 0 bases and J shed 10 bases, with 23 bases lying between them. The CDR3 sequence is 18 residues long. Per germline, CDR1 SGHNT and CDR2 YYREEE (reference sequence).

This clonotype was seen once. The final CDR3 position lacks the conserved phenylalanine or tryptophan, pointing to a likely read error. The chain is built from TRBV7-9 and TRBJ1-1; TRBD1 is a possible D gene (6 bases). The germline V gene has CDR1 SEHNR and CDR2 FQNEAQ (reference sequence). There are 13 residues in the CDR3. DNA of the CDR3: TGTGCCACCAGCAGTCAGGGGAGTACTGAAGCTTTCTGT. Its translation is CATSSQGSTEAFC.

This chain connects TRBV20-1 to TRBJ1-1, with TRBD1 identical over 8 bases. Trimming cost V 0 bases and J 2 bases; bases outside gene matches: 8. There are 16 residues in the CDR3. The germline V gene has CDR1 DFQATT and CDR2 SNEGSKA (reference sequence). Written as DNA, the CDR3 is TGCAGTGCTAGAGATAGTACGACAGGGGTAAACACTGAAGCTTTCTTT. This codes for CSARDSTTGVNTEAFF.

In this sample, this clonotype turned up a few times. A much more abundant neighbour one base away suggests this may be a read error. Since the CDR3 does not end with the conserved phenylalanine or tryptophan, this likely comes from a read error. The rearrangement uses TRBV11-2 and TRBJ1-6, with 8 bases that match TRBD1. CDR1 and CDR2 (germline): SGHAT, FQNNGV. The CDR3 loop spans 15 amino acids. This chain's CDR3 is CASNLGTGYNSPLHL. CDR3 sequence (DNA): TGTGCCAGCAACTTAGGGACAGGTTATAATTCACCCCTCCACCTT.

This sequence joins TRBV3-1 and TRBJ2-3; 13 nucleotides match TRBD2. The V gene's germline CDR1 is LGHDT and CDR2 YNNKEL (reference sequence). Trimming cost V 5 bases and J 4 bases; bases outside gene matches: 6. This CDR3 has 16 residues. The CDR3 is CASSTRTSGGPDTQYF. For the CDR3, the DNA is TGTGCCAGCAGCACCCGGACTAGCGGGGGACCAGATACGCAGTATTTT.

The V gene is TRBV11-3, the J gene TRBJ2-7, with D possibly matching TRBD2 (5 bases). The V gene lost 8 bases and the J gene lost 3 bases, with 11 bases spanning the gap. This CDR3 has 12 residues. Germline CDR1 and CDR2: SGHNT and YENEEA. This chain's CDR3 is CASGGEGYEQYF. CDR3 sequence (DNA): TGTGCCAGCGGCGGAGAGGGCTACGAGCAGTACTTC.

V gene TRBV2 combines with J gene TRBJ2-7; TRBD2 agrees at 8 bases. V shed 1 base and J 9 bases; nucleotides not matched to a gene: 5. Germline values: CDR1 SNHLY, CDR2 FYNNEI. This CDR3 has 13 residues. In nucleotides, the CDR3 is TGTGCCAGCAGTGAAGACCGGGAGGGCGGGCAGTACTTC. Amino acid sequence: CASSEDREGGQYF.

A remark on this clonotype: In this CDR3 the conserved last residue, phenylalanine or tryptophan, is missing, so a read error is likely. Because the CDR3's place on the DNA is in doubt, the DNA is left out and the CDR3 is given as listed by TCRdb. The chain is built from TRBV7-6 and TRBJ1-2. Germline V CDR1 and CDR2: SGHVS, FNYEAQ. Ends included, the CDR3 has 12 residues. CDR3 amino acids: CASSLEGPSYTP.